Below are 3 T cell receptor beta chains sequenced from a single sample in a study of multiple sclerosis patients with progressive multifocal leukoencephalopathy. Time point defined: before natalizumab initiation. Sequenced by immunoSEQ multiplex PCR; TCRdb stores in-frame clones only, minus some. This sample carries about 32,000 clones, 80% to 95% of them seen once, and the ten largest clones take about 2%. Material: PBMCs. These receptors were obtained from a man younger than 45 with multiple sclerosis.

The rearrangement links TRBV6-6 to TRBJ2-7, with a possible D match to TRBD2 (5 bases). The germline V gene encodes CDR1 MNHNY and CDR2 SVGAGI (reference sequence). The CDR3 contains 14 residues. Trimming pared 3 bases from V and 3 bases from J, leaving 12 bases between. The CDR3 spells CASSYRGSGYEQYF. The CDR3 DNA sequence: TGTGCCAGCAGTTATCGAGGGTCGGGCTACGAGCAGTACTTC.

The chain carries TRBV7-2 and TRBJ1-2, with D perhaps matching TRBD1 (6 bases). The CDR3 has 16 amino acids. V was pared by 1 base and J by 6 bases, with 18 bases between. In germline, CDR1 is SGHTA, CDR2 FQGNSA. This chain's CDR3 is CASSLERGAQVNGYTF. CDR3 DNA: TGTGCCAGCAGCTTAGAGCGGGGGGCGCAGGTCAATGGCTACACCTTC.

The gene calls are TRBV15 and TRBJ1-1; D unclear. CDR3 length: 13 amino acids. Between the trimmed V and J ends, which lost 7 bases and 3 bases, there was a span of 12 bases. The germline V gene encodes CDR1 LNHNV and CDR2 YYDKDF (reference sequence). The CDR3 loop is CATKDGGYTEAFF. In DNA, the CDR3 is TGTGCCACCAAGGACGGAGGGTACACTGAAGCTTTCTTT.